This record covers a single T cell receptor beta chain. What it recognizes is unknown. TCRdb keeps only in-frame clones here, not all; method: immunoSEQ multiplex PCR. The table includes about 43,000 clones, 90% detected once. This record comes from a study of T cells after posttransplantation cyclophosphamide. General study points: Skin or GI-infiltrating T cells shared few TRB sequences with blood. Recipient CMV seropositivity and CMV reactivation strongly tracked TRB clonality. Donor CD8+ memory clones often dominated recipient blood repertoires at later times.

This CDR3 has 14 residues. Germline lookup yields CDR1 MGHRA and CDR2 YSYEKL. Trimming shortened V by 3 bases and J by 5 bases, and 14 bases separated the two germline ends. Treatment was busulfan-fludarabine conditioning, a marrow graft, and cyclophosphamide on days +3 and +4. The TCR was taken from a male patient aged 60-69 years who received an allogeneic stem cell transplant from a related donor and was CMV-positive. Some of the T cells might come from the graft donor. The sequencing used PBMCs, collected around 60 days after allogeneic stem cell transplant with posttransplant cyclophosphamide. The chain carries TRBV4-1 and TRBJ2-7; TRBD2 is a possible D gene (6 bases). Here the CDR3 reads CASSHRDGGNEQYF. The DNA for the CDR3 is TGCGCCAGCAGCCACCGGGACGGGGGAAACGAGCAGTACTTC.